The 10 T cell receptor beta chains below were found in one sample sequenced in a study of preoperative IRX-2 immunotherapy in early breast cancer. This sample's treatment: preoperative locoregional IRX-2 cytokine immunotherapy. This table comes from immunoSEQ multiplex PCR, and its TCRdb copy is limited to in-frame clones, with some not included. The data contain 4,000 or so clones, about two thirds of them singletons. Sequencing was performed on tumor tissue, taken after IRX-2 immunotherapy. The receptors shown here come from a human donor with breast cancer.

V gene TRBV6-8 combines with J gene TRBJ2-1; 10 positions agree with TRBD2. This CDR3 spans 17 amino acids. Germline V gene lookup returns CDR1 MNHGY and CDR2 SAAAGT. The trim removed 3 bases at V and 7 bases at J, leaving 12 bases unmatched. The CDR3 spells CASSYDLPGLATNEQFF. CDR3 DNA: TGTGCCAGCAGTTATGACCTACCGGGACTAGCGACAAATGAGCAGTTCTTC.

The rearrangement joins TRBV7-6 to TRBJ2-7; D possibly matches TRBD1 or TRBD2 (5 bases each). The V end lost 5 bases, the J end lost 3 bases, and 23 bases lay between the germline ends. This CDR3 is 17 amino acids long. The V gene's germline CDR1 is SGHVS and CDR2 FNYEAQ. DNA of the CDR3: TGTGCCAGCAGCCCTAGTTCCTGGGACCGCCGCTTCTACGAGCAGTACTTC. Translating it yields CASSPSSWDRRFYEQYF.

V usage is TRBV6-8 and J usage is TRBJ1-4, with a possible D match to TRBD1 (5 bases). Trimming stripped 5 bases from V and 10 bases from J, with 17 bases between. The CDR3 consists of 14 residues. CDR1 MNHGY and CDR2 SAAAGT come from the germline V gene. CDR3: CASSTSGAGGKLFF. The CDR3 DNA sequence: TGTGCCAGCAGTACCTCCGGGGCGGGCGGAAAACTGTTTTTT.

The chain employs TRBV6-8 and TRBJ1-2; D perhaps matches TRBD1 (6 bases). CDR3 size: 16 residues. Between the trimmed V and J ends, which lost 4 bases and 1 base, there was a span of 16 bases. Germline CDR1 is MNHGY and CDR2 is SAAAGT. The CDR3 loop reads CASSSIQGPLNYGYTF. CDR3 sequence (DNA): TGTGCCAGCAGTTCCATACAGGGCCCACTTAACTATGGCTACACCTTC.

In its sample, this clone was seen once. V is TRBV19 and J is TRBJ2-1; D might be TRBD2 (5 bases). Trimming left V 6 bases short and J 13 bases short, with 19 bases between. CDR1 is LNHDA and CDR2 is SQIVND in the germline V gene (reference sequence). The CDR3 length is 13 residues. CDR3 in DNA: TGTGCCAGTAGCCCCGAGGGCCTCATGGTTCAGTTCTTC. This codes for CASSPEGLMVQFF. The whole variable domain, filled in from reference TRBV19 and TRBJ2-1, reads DGGITQSPKYLFRKEGQNVTLSCEQNLNHDAMYWYRQDPGQGLRLIYYSQIVNDFQKGDIAEGYSVSREKKESFPLTVTSAQKNPTAFYLCASSPEGLMVQFFGPGTRLTVL.

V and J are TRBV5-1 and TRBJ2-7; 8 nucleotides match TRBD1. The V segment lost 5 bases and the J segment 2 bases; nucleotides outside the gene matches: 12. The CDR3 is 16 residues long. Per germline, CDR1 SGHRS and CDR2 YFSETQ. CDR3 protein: CASSNRDRNPTYEQYF. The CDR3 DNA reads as TGCGCCAGCAGTAACCGGGACAGGAATCCCACCTACGAGCAGTACTTC.

CDR3 nucleotide sequence: TGCGCCACCGCCAAGGCGATATCTGGGGCCAACGTCCTGACTTTC. It is translated as CATAKAISGANVLTF. V is TRBV4-1 and J is TRBJ2-6; no definite D call. Trimming cost V 10 bases and J 1 base, with 14 bases left between them. Germline V gene data show CDR1 as MGHRA and CDR2 as YSYEKL. The CDR3 is made up of 15 amino acids.

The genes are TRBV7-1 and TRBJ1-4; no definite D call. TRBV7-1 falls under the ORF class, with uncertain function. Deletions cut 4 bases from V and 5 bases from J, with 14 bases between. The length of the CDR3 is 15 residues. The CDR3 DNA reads TGTGCCAGCAGCTTCCCGATTGAAGAGAATGAAAAACTGTTTTTT. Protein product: CASSFPIEENEKLFF.

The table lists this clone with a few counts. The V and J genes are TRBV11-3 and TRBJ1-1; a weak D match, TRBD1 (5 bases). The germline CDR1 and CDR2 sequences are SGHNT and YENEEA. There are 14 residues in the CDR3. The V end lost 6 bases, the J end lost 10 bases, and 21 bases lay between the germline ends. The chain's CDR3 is CASSSLGGVAAAFF. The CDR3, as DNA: TGTGCCAGCAGTTCCCTCGGGGGGGTAGCGGCAGCTTTCTTT.

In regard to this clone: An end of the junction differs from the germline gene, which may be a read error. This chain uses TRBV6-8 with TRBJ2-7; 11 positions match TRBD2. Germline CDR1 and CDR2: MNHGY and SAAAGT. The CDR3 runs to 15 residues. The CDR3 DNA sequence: TGTGCCAGCAGGGAACGACTAGCGGGATCCTCCGAGCAGTACTTC. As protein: CASRERLAGSSEQYF.